This T cell receptor (beta chain) was obtained from a study of shared clonotypes between healthy human individuals. Points from the study as a whole: Few donors limited the genetic and exposure-history diversity represented.

As to this clone: The antigen remains unidentified.

V trimming: 4 bases; J trimming: 7 bases; junction bases outside the gene matches: 11. Germline assignment: CDR1 SGHRS and CDR2 YFSETQ. This CDR3 has 15 residues. An approximately 210 ng quantity of DNA, tens of thousands of T cell genomes, went into the sorted-subset replicate PCRs. Profiling relied on immunoSEQ multiplex PCR, and the TCRdb table lists in-frame clones only, not all of them. The sample contains about 2 million clones, 90% to 95% of which appear only once. The TCR was taken from a man younger than 35 in good health. This chain uses TRBV5-1 with TRBJ2-1; 7 bases are a match to TRBD1. Material: naive CD4+ T cells sorted from blood. The subset: CD45RA+ positively selected. CDR3 in amino acids: CASSDDRAGRNEQFF. CDR3 sequence (DNA): TGCGCCAGCAGCGATGACAGGGCAGGGCGGAATGAGCAGTTCTTC.